The rows below give T cell receptor beta chains drawn from one sample of a study of human T cells and chemical hapten exposure. TCRdb reprocessed the RACE reads with MiXCR, giving one entry per CDR3 protein. Of roughly 200,000 distinct CDR3 sequences in the sample, approximately 20% are singletons; the top ten hold 6% to 8%. The sample consisted of whole blood, taken in connection with sensitization to the hapten diphenylcyclopropenone (DPC). The receptors were sampled from a woman aged 45 to 65 with alopecia areata. Some clones in this sample may be carry-over from other donors' samples. CDR3s leave out the opening cysteine and the closing phenylalanine or tryptophan. Expanded clones are given a class, and other clones once, few, many or no size at all.

clone size	V gene	CDR3 protein
few	TRBV29-1	SVERQGRNTEAF
few	TRBV29-1	SVRPGTGGYNEQF
-	TRBV29-1	SVAEGSNTGELF
-	TRBV29-1	AYSTQETQY
-	TRBV2	AWTALYEQY
-	TRBV29-1	SATGVSLNTEAF
many	TRBV29-1	SVEQDTGELF
few	TRBV6-6	ASSLPVTDTQY
-	TRBV20-1	SAIGTGGYQETQY
few	TRBV28	ASSTPYEQY
-	TRBV5-1	ASSEAGGGELF
-	TRBV5-1	ASSPGLAGISYEQY
-	TRBV9	ASSVRSGWEETQY